The sequence of this T cell receptor (beta chain) was determined in a study of early T cells in non-severe SARS-CoV-2 infection. This clonotype was seen a handful of times. The library protocol tagged individual cDNA molecules with unique molecular identifiers. TCRdb ran MiXCR on the 5' RACE reads and lists one entry per CDR3 protein. The data contain 70,000 to 85,000 distinct CDR3 sequences, 12% of them singletons. The CDR3 is 12 residues long. The specimen sequenced was whole blood. The J gene is TRBJ2-1, the V gene TRBV1; the D call TRBD1 from the table was never checked on the DNA. TRBV1 is reported as a pseudogene. The clonotype comes from an adult who was a healthcare worker with PCR-confirmed SARS-CoV-2 infection or an uninfected control (not recorded which). The CDR3: CTSGTLYNEQFF. The DNA for the CDR3 is TGCACCAGCGGGACGCTATACAATGAGCAGTTCTTC.